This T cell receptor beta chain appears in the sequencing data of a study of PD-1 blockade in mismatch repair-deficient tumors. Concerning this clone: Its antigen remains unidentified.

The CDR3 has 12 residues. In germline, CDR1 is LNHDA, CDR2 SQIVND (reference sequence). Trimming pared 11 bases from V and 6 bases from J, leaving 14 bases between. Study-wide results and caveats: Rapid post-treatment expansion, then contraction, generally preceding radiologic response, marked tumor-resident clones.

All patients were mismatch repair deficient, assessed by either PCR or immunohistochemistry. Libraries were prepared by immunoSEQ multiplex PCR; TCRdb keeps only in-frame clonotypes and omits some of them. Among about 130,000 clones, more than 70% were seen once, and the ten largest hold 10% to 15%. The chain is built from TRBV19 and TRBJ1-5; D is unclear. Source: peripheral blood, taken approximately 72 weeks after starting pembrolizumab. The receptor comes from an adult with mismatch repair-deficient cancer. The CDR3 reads CAAGRLGQPQHF. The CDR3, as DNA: TGTGCCGCGGGCCGGTTGGGTCAGCCCCAGCATTTT.